These 12 T cell receptor beta chains were sequenced from one sample in a study of blood T cells in healthy people across ages. The use of a sample-barcoded 5' primer and a J-beta primer mix characterized a second PCR of about 7 to 12 cycles. TCRdb redid the calling of the 5' RACE reads with MiXCR, one entry per CDR3 protein. The sample includes roughly 800,000 distinct CDR3 sequences, about 55% of them seen just once. Sequencing input: blood. The origin of the receptors is a man older than 75 in good health.

The CDR3 protein is CASSVATGLAGTDTQYF. The CDR3 nucleotides read TGTGCCAGCAGCGTAGCTACGGGGCTAGCGGGCACAGATACGCAGTATTTT. The rearrangement joins TRBV9 to TRBJ2-3; 7 bases map to TRBD2. CDR3 length: 17 amino acids. The V segment lost 0 bases and the J segment 1 base; nucleotides outside the gene matches: 8. CDR1 is SGDLS, CDR2 YYNGEE, per germline.

The chain carries TRBV27 and TRBJ2-2; TRBD2 aligns across 10 bases. The ends lost 8 bases at V and 2 bases at J; junction bases unmatched: 5. The CDR3 length is 15 residues. CDR1 and CDR2 (germline): MNHEY, SMNVEV (reference sequence). CDR3 sequence reads: CASQIAGGNTGELFF. The CDR3 DNA reads as TGTGCCAGCCAAATAGCGGGGGGAAACACCGGGGAGCTGTTTTTT.

This chain uses TRBV28 with TRBJ1-2; maybe TRBD1 (5 bases). CDR3 length: 13 amino acids. With 5 bases removed from V and 4 bases from J, the gap between germline ends came to 11 bases. The germline CDR1 and CDR2 sequences are MDHEN and SYDVKM. The CDR3 loop reads CASSDGGGYGYTF. In DNA, the CDR3 is TGTGCCAGCAGTGATGGGGGGGGCTATGGCTACACCTTC.

CDR3 coding DNA: TGTGCCAGCAGCTACGACAGGGTTTGGGGTGAACTGTTTTTT. As protein: CASSYDRVWGELFF. The rearrangement uses TRBV7-2 and TRBJ1-4, with 7 bases lining up with TRBD1. After removal of 4 bases from V and 12 bases from J, the junction contained 11 bases not matched to a gene. CDR1 is SGHTA, CDR2 FQGNSA, per germline. The CDR3 has 14 residues.

The V call is TRBV20-1, the J call TRBJ2-5; no reliable D call. The CDR3 consists of 11 residues. CDR1 is DFQATT and CDR2 is SNEGSKA in the germline V gene (reference sequence). V lost 0 bases, J lost 11 bases, and 10 bases lay in between. The CDR3 region has the DNA TGCAGTGCTAGAGATTCCGCCACGCAGTACTTC. Translating gives CSARDSATQYF.

The DNA for the CDR3 is TGTGCCAGCAGCCCCCTCGGGACTAGCGGGAGGAACTACGAGCAGTACTTC. Its translation: CASSPLGTSGRNYEQYF. The V and J genes are TRBV13 and TRBJ2-7; the match to TRBD2 covers 15 bases. CDR1 and CDR2 (germline): PRHDT, FYEKMQ (reference sequence). The CDR3 is 17 amino acids. J was trimmed by 3 bases and V by 5 bases; bases with no gene match: 8.

Points on this clonotype: One junction end disagrees with the germline gene, perhaps due to a read error. The chain has TRBV11-1 and TRBJ2-3; tentatively, D is TRBD2 (6 bases). The CDR3 consists of 16 residues. Germline V gene sequence: CDR1 SGHAT, CDR2 FQDESV (reference sequence). The CDR3 DNA is TGTGCCTGCAGTCCCCAAAATGGGAGGACGCACAGATACGCGTATTTT. Its translation is CACSPQNGRTHRYAYF.

This chain joins TRBV15 and TRBJ2-6; no firm D call. The CDR3 runs to 17 residues. Germline CDR1 is LNHNV and CDR2 is YYDKDF (reference sequence). Trimming shortened V by 5 bases and J by 2 bases, and 16 bases separated the two germline ends. The CDR3 is CATSWARMITGANVLTF. The DNA of the CDR3 is TGTGCCACCAGCTGGGCCAGGATGATAACTGGGGCCAACGTCCTGACTTTC.

The genes are TRBV30 and TRBJ2-1; 7 positions agree with TRBD2. The germline CDR1 and CDR2 sequences are GTSNPN and SVGIG (reference sequence). Trimming removed 3 bases from V and 7 bases from J; junction bases left unmatched: 6. This CDR3 is 13 amino acids long. In DNA form, the CDR3 reads TGTGCCTGGAGCGGCGCGGGAGATAATGAGCAGTTCTTC. This sequence encodes CAWSGAGDNEQFF.

V is TRBV9 and J is TRBJ1-2; D is undetermined. The CDR3 length is 17 residues. Germline lookup yields CDR1 SGDLS and CDR2 YYNGEE. Trimming removed 2 bases from V and 4 bases from J, with 21 bases in between. Here the CDR3 DNA reads TGTGCCAGCAGCGTCTGGATGGACGGCCAAATTTCCTATGGCTACACCTTC. Translated, it gives CASSVWMDGQISYGYTF.

V gene TRBV29-1 combines with J gene TRBJ1-1, with 7 bases fitting TRBD1. The V and J ends lost 8 bases and 4 bases, in that order; junction bases with no gene match: 4. The germline gives CDR1 SQVTM, CDR2 ANQGSEA. This CDR3 region has 11 residues. CDR3 amino acids: CSTYRGTEAFF. The CDR3 DNA reads as TGCAGCACTTACAGGGGCACTGAAGCTTTCTTT.

This chain uses TRBV29-1 with TRBJ2-1; 10 bases line up with TRBD1. The CDR3 sequence is 14 residues long. The V and J ends lost 6 bases and 6 bases, in that order; junction bases with no gene match: 8. Germline V CDR1 and CDR2: SQVTM, ANQGSEA. Here the CDR3 reads CSVEGQGLPNEQFF. CDR3 sequence (DNA): TGCAGCGTGGAGGGACAGGGGCTGCCCAATGAGCAGTTCTTC.